The rows below give T cell receptor beta chains drawn from one sample of a study of early T cells in non-severe SARS-CoV-2 infection. Each CDR3 protein gets one entry after TCRdb re-called the 5' RACE reads with MiXCR. In the table there are some 97,000 distinct CDR3 sequences, approximately 9.9% of which are singletons. The specimen was whole blood, collected at baseline. The receptors were sampled from an adult who was a healthcare worker with PCR-confirmed SARS-CoV-2 infection or an uninfected control (not recorded which). The CDR3 runs from the conserved cysteine through the conserved F or W. The order of the fields is J gene, V gene, CDR3 protein.

j_gene: TRBJ2-3; v_gene: TRBV30; CDR3aa: CAWGKDADTQYF
j_gene: TRBJ2-7; v_gene: TRBV7-2; CDR3aa: CASSLGGLTYEQYF
j_gene: TRBJ2-3; v_gene: TRBV15; CDR3aa: CATSRALLPSDTQYF
j_gene: TRBJ2-3; v_gene: TRBV29-1; CDR3aa: CSVDELAGGESTDTQYF
j_gene: TRBJ2-1; v_gene: TRBV7-2; CDR3aa: CASSPQARGAYNEQFF
j_gene: TRBJ2-1; v_gene: TRBV19; CDR3aa: CASSMGSSAPTKFF
j_gene: TRBJ2-3; v_gene: TRBV10-2; CDR3aa: CASSGWAASPRTGGTDTQYF
j_gene: TRBJ2-1; v_gene: TRBV9; CDR3aa: CASSASYEQFF
j_gene: TRBJ2-2; v_gene: TRBV6-2/TRBV6-3; CDR3aa: CASHGTNTGELFF
j_gene: TRBJ1-4; v_gene: TRBV5-1; CDR3aa: CASSLEGGTNEKLFF
j_gene: TRBJ1-4; v_gene: TRBV29-1; CDR3aa: CSVLTGGREKLFF
j_gene: TRBJ2-5; v_gene: TRBV7-2; CDR3aa: CASSLGSGEETQYF
j_gene: TRBJ2-7; v_gene: TRBV6-2/TRBV6-3; CDR3aa: CASSDRGSGAYEQYF
j_gene: TRBJ2-7; v_gene: TRBV12-3/TRBV12-4; CDR3aa: CASRPGTSGGGEQYF
j_gene: TRBJ2-2; v_gene: TRBV11-2; CDR3aa: CASSLAGANTGELFF
j_gene: TRBJ2-1; v_gene: TRBV19; CDR3aa: CASSINPPGTSGFNEQFF
j_gene: TRBJ2-2; v_gene: TRBV7-2; CDR3aa: CASSLLVNTGELFF
j_gene: TRBJ2-1; v_gene: TRBV7-2; CDR3aa: CASKTLGTASNNEQFF
j_gene: TRBJ2-7; v_gene: TRBV4-1; CDR3aa: CASSWDPGYEQYF
j_gene: TRBJ1-3; v_gene: TRBV9; CDR3aa: CASSGTGLGGNTVYF
j_gene: TRBJ2-5; v_gene: TRBV7-2; CDR3aa: CASSWTSGAYQETQYF
j_gene: TRBJ2-4; v_gene: TRBV7-2; CDR3aa: CASSLFGGALAKNIQYF
j_gene: TRBJ2-1; v_gene: TRBV14; CDR3aa: CASSQDRGGRYDEQFF
j_gene: TRBJ2-5; v_gene: TRBV18; CDR3aa: CASSPLGETQYF
j_gene: TRBJ2-7; v_gene: TRBV6-6; CDR3aa: CASRAGTSNSYEQYF
j_gene: TRBJ2-5; v_gene: TRBV29-1; CDR3aa: CSGTDRVETQYF
j_gene: TRBJ1-5; v_gene: TRBV11-2; CDR3aa: CASSMNRNQPQHF
j_gene: TRBJ2-1; v_gene: TRBV6-5; CDR3aa: CASRGTESYNEQFF
j_gene: TRBJ2-5; v_gene: TRBV5-4; CDR3aa: CASSLPTTQETQYF
j_gene: TRBJ2-3; v_gene: TRBV6-2/TRBV6-3; CDR3aa: CASSWPTSGKYTQYF
j_gene: TRBJ1-3; v_gene: TRBV5-5; CDR3aa: CASSLSTGGNTIYF
j_gene: TRBJ1-2; v_gene: TRBV9; CDR3aa: CASSPGQSNYGYTF
j_gene: TRBJ1-1; v_gene: TRBV5-1; CDR3aa: CASSLSGKGTEAFF
j_gene: TRBJ1-1; v_gene: TRBV19; CDR3aa: CASSIQEENTEAFF
j_gene: TRBJ2-3; v_gene: TRBV20-1; CDR3aa: CSAVIAGGVDTQYF
j_gene: TRBJ1-3; v_gene: TRBV2; CDR3aa: CASSTGDTIYF
j_gene: TRBJ2-1; v_gene: TRBV20-1; CDR3aa: CSARRFTSEYNEQFF
j_gene: TRBJ2-2; v_gene: TRBV7-3; CDR3aa: CASSPLGLDTGELFF